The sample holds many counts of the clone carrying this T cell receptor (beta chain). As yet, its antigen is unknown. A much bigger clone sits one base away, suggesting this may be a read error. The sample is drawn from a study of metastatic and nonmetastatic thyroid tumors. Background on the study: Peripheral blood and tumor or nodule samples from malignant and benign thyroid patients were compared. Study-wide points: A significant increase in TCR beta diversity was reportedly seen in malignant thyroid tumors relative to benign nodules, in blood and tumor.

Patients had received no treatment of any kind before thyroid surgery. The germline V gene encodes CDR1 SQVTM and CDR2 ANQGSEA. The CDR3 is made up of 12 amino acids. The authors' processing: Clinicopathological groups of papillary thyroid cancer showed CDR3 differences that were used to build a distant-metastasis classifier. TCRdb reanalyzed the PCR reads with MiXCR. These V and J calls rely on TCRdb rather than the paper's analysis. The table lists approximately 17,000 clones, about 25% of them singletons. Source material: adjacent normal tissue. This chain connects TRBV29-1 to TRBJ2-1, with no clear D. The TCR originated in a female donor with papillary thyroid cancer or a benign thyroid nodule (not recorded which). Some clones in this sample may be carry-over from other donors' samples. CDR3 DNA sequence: TGCGGCGTTCCCAACCCTGGGTATGAGCAGTTCTTC. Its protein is CGVPNPGYEQFF.